The T cell receptor (beta chain) described here comes from a study of shared clonotypes between healthy human individuals. Whole-study context: Used for every donor were three CD4 naive, three CD4 memory, two CD8 naive and one CD8 memory plate.

Libraries were prepared by immunoSEQ multiplex PCR; TCRdb keeps only in-frame clonotypes and omits some of them. The repertoire includes 2 million or so clones, roughly 94% of them detected once, and about 1.1% sits in the top ten. V dropped 3 bases and J dropped 0; count of bases not matched to a gene: 4. The CDR3 loop spans 15 amino acids. Looked up from germline, CDR1 is SGHAT and CDR2 is FQNNGV. Study-level findings and limits: Of the naive CD4 clonotypes, approximately 5% were shared across a few donors.

As defined, naive CD8 cells were CD45RO-negative and positively selected for CCR7, with terminally differentiated effector memory CD45RA+ cells excluded. Note on this clone: Its antigen is unknown.

The sequencing input was naive CD8+ T cells sorted from blood. The sequence was collected from a man aged 18 to 30 in good health. The chain links TRBV11-2 to TRBJ2-7, with TRBD1 identical over 8 bases. The CDR3 loop is CASSFFRGPSYEQYF. CDR3 DNA sequence: TGTGCCAGCAGCTTCTTCAGGGGGCCCTCCTACGAGCAGTACTTC.